The TCR beta chain under discussion was sequenced for a study of cytomegalovirus exposure and HLA in healthy donors. The PCR contained 60 Vbeta and 13 Jbeta primers. Profiling relied on immunoSEQ multiplex PCR, and the TCRdb table lists in-frame clones only, not all of them. The table shows some 150,000 clones, with approximately 79% occurring only once. This sequence was found in a woman aged 25 to 39 in good health and CMV-seronegative. The specimen was PBMCs.

CDR3 sequence (DNA): TGTGCCAGCAGCTTGGACAGCTCTAAGCAGTACTTC. It is translated as CASSLDSSKQYF. V gene TRBV5-4 combines with J gene TRBJ2-7; D gene uncertain. The CDR3 runs 12 residues. CDR1 is SGHNT and CDR2 is YYREEE in the germline V gene (reference sequence). The ends were cut back, 0 bases at V and 8 bases at J, with 9 bases in the middle.